The clone carrying this TCR beta chain was seen many times. Its antigen is as yet unknown. The data derive from a study of regulatory T cells in long-lasting Graves disease. Study-level results: TRBV28, TRBJ1-2 and TRBJ2-5 were segments that persistent disease favored.

The CDR3 runs 16 residues. V trimming: 5 bases; J trimming: 5 bases; junction bases outside the gene matches: 16. In germline, CDR1 is DFQATT, CDR2 SNEGSKA (reference sequence). The time point denotes: newly diagnosed GD, antithyroid drugs for less than 3 months. RNA extracted from PBMCs served as the sequencing template. Building of the TCR beta libraries involved iRepertoire HTBI primers and Arm-PCR of CDR3 regions. Using its own MiXCR run on the multiplex PCR reads, TCRdb lists one record per CDR3 protein. The sample holds some 250,000 distinct CDR3 sequences, 15% to 20% seen once. These same data were also listed under a study on T cells in Graves' hyperthyroidism and ophthalmopathy. From that second work: A model built on 13 V-J features separated ophthalmopathy from stable hyperthyroidism.

The rearrangement links TRBV20-1 to TRBJ1-1; the match to TRBD1 covers 8 bases. This receptor was identified in a woman in her 30s with Graves disease. The source material was peripheral blood mononuclear cells (PBMCs), sampled at new diagnosis, from a patient treated with antithyroid drugs. The CDR3 here is CSALPNTRGQDTEAFF. As DNA, the CDR3 is TGCAGTGCTCTCCCAAACACCAGGGGGCAGGATACTGAAGCTTTCTTT.